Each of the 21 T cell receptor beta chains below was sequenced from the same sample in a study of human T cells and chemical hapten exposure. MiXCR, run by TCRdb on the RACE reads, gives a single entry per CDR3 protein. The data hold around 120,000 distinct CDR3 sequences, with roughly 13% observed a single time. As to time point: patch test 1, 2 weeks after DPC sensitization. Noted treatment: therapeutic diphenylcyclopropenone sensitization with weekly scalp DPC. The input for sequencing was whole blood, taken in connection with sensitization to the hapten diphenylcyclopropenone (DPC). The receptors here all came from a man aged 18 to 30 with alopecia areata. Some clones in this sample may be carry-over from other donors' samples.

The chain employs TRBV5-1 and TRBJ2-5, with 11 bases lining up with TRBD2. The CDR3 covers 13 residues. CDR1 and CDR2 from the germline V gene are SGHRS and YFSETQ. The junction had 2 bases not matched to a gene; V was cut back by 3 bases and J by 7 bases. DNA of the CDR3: TGCGCCAGCAGCTCCGGGACTAGCGGGACCCAGTACTTC. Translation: CASSSGTSGTQYF. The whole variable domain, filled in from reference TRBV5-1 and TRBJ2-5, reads KAGVTQTPRYLIKTRGQQVTLSCSPISGHRSVSWYQQTPGQGLQFLFEYFSETQRNKGNFPGRFSGRQFSNSRSEMNVSTLELGDSALYLCASSSGTSGTQYFGPGTRLLVL.

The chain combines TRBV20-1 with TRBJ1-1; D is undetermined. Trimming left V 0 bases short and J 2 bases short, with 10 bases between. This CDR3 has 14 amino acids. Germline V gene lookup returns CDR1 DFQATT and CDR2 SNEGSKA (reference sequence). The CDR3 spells CSARDEGLNTEAFF. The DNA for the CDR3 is TGCAGTGCTAGAGATGAGGGATTAAACACTGAAGCTTTCTTT.

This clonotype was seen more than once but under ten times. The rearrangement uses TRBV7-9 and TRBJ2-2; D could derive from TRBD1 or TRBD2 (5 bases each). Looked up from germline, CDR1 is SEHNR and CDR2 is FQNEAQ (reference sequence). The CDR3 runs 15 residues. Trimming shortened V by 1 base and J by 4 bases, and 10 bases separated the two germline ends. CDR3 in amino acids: CASSLGRGLTGELFF. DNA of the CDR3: TGTGCCAGCAGCTTAGGCCGGGGCCTCACCGGGGAGCTGTTTTTT.

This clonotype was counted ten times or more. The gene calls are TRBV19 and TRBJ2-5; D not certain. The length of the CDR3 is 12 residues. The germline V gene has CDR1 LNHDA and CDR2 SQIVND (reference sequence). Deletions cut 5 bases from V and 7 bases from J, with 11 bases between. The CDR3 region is CASSRGGGTQYF. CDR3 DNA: TGTGCCAGTAGTCGTGGTGGTGGGACCCAGTACTTC.

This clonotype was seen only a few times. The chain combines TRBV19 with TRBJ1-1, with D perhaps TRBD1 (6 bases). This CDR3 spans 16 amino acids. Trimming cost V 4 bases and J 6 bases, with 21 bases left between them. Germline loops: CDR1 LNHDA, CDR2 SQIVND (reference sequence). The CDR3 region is CASSSNRDNSRPEAFF. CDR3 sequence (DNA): TGTGCCAGTAGTAGCAATCGGGACAACTCACGGCCTGAAGCTTTCTTT. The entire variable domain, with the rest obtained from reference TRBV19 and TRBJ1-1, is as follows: DGGITQSPKYLFRKEGQNVTLSCEQNLNHDAMYWYRQDPGQGLRLIYYSQIVNDFQKGDIAEGYSVSREKKESFPLTVTSAQKNPTAFYLCASSSNRDNSRPEAFFGQGTRLTVV.

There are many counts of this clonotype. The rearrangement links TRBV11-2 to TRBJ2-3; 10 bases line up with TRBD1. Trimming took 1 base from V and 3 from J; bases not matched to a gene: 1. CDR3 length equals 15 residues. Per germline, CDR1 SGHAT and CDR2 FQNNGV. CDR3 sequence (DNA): TGTGCCAGCAGCTTAGGGGGACAGGGGACAGATACGCAGTATTTT. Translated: CASSLGGQGTDTQYF.

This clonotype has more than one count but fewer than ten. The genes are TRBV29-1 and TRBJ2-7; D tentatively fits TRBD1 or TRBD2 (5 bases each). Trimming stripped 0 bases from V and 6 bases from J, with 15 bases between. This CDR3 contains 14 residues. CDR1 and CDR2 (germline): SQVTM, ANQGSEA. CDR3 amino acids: CSVEDHSSGAEQYF. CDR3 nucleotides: TGCAGCGTTGAAGATCATAGTTCCGGGGCCGAGCAGTACTTC.

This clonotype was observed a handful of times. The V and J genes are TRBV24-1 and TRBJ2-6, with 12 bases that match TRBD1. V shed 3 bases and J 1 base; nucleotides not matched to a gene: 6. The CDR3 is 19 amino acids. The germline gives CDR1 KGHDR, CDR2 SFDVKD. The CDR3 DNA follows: TGTGCCACCAGTGATCCCCCGGGACAGGGGGCGTCTGGGGCCAACGTCCTGACTTTC. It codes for CATSDPPGQGASGANVLTF.

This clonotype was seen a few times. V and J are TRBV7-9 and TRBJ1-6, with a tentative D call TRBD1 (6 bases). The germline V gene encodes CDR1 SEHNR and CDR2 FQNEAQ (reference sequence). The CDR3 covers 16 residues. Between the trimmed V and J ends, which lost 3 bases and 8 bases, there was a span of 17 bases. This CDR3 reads CASSLGHPQTDSPLHF. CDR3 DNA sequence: TGTGCCAGCAGCTTGGGACATCCGCAAACGGATTCACCCCTCCACTTT. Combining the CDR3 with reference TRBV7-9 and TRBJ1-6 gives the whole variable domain DTGVSQNPRHKITKRGQNVTFRCDPISEHNRLYWYRQTLGQGPEFLTYFQNEAQLEKSRLLSDRFSAERPKGSFSTLEIQRTEQGDSAMYLCASSLGHPQTDSPLHFGNGTRLTVT.

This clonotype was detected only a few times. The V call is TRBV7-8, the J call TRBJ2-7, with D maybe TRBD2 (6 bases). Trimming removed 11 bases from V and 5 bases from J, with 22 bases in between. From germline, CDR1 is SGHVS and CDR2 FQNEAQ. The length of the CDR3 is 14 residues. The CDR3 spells CASRSRRETNEQYF. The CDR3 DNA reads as TGTGCCTCACGCTCGAGGAGGGAAACGAACGAGCAGTACTTC.

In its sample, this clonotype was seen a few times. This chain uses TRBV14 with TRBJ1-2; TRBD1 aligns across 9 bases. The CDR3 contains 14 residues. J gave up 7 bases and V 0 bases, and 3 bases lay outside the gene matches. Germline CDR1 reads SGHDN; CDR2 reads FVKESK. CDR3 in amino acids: CASSQDRDRVGYTF. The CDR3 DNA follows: TGTGCCAGCAGCCAAGACCGGGACAGGGTTGGCTACACCTTC.

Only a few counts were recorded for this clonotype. The CDR3 spells CASSSGTATNEKLFF. CDR3 sequence (DNA): TGTGCCAGCAGTTCCGGGACAGCAACTAATGAAAAACTGTTTTTT. The chain is built from TRBV28 and TRBJ1-4; 7 nucleotides line up with TRBD1. V was pared by 4 bases and J by 0 bases, with 2 bases of the junction left unmatched. CDR1 and CDR2 (germline): MDHEN, SYDVKM. The CDR3 extends over 15 amino acids. Variable domain in full (rest from reference TRBV28 and TRBJ1-4): DVKVTQSSRYLVKRTGEKVFLECVQDMDHENMFWYRQDPGLGLRLIYFSYDVKMKEKGDIPEGYSVSREKKERFSLILESASTNQTSMYLCASSSGTATNEKLFFGSGTQLSVL.

The CDR3: CASSRRTDEAFF. CDR3 DNA sequence: TGTGCCAGCAGCCGCAGGACGGATGAAGCTTTCTTT. V and J are TRBV5-6 and TRBJ1-1; D unclear. This CDR3 is 12 amino acids long. CDR1 and CDR2 from the germline V gene are SGHDT and YYEEEE. Trimming left V 4 bases short and J 7 bases short, with 11 bases between.

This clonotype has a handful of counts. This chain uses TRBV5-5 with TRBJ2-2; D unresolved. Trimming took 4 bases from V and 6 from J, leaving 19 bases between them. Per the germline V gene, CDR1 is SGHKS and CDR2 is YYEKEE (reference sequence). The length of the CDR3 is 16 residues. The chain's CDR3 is CASSPNRTWLAGELFF. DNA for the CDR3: TGTGCCAGCAGCCCTAATCGGACCTGGCTGGCCGGGGAGCTGTTTTTT.

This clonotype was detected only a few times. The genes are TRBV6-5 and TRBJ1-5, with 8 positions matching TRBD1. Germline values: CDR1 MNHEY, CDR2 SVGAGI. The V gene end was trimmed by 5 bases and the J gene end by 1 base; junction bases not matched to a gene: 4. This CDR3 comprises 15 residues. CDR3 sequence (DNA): TGTGCCAGCAGTCGAAGACAGGGGAGCAATCAGCCCCAGCATTTT. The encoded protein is CASSRRQGSNQPQHF.

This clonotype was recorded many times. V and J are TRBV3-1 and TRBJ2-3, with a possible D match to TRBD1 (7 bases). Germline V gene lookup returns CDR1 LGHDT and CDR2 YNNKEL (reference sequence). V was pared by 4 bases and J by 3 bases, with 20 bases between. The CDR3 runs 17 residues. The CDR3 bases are TGTGCCAGCAGCCCGAAACAGGGGAGGACGGCAACAGATACGCAGTATTTT. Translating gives CASSPKQGRTATDTQYF.

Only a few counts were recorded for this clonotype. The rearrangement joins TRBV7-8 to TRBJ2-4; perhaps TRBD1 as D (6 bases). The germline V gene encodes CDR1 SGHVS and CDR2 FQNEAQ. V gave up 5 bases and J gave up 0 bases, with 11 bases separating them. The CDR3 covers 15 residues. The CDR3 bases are TGTGCCAGCAGCCCATACAGGGTAGCCAAAAACATTCAGTACTTC. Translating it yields CASSPYRVAKNIQYF.

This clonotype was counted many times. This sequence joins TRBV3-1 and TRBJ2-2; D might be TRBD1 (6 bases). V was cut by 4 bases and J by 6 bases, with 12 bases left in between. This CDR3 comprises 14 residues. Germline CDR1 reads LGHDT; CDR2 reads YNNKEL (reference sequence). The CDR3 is CASSPTTGSGELFF. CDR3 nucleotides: TGTGCCAGCAGCCCGACCACAGGGTCCGGGGAGCTGTTTTTT.

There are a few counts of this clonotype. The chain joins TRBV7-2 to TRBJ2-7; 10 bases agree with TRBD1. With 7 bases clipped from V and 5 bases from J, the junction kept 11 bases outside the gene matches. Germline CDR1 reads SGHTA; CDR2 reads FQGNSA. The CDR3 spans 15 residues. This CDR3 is CASIPSGDRGHEQYF. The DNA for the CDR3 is TGTGCCAGCATCCCCTCGGGGGACAGGGGCCACGAGCAGTACTTC.

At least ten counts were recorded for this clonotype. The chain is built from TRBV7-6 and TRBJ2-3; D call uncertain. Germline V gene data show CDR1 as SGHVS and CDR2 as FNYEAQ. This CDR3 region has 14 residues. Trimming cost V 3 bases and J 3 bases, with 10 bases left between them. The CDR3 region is CASSFPQLTDTQYF. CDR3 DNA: TGTGCCAGCAGCTTCCCCCAATTGACAGATACGCAGTATTTT.

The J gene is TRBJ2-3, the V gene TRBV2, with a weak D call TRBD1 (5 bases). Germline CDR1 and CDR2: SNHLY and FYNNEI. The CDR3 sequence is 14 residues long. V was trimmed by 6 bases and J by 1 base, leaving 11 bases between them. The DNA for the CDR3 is TGTGCCAGCAGGAGACAGATTCGCACAGATACGCAGTATTTT. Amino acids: CASRRQIRTDTQYF. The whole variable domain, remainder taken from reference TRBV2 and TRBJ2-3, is EPEVTQTPSHQVTQMGQEVILRCVPISNHLYFYWYRQILGQKVEFLVSFYNNEISEKSEIFDDQFSVERPDGSNFTLKIRSTKLEDSAMYFCASRRQIRTDTQYFGPGTRLTVL.